This T cell receptor beta chain was recovered during a study of identical twins. Through template switching, a universal primer site was introduced, and the cDNA contained unique molecular identifiers. A single record per CDR3 protein comes from TCRdb applying MiXCR to the 5' RACE reads. The profile shows approximately 350,000 distinct CDR3 sequences, 9% to 15% of them singletons. The CDR3 has 17 residues. The same data also went into a second study, on yellow fever vaccine responses in identical twins.

Sequencing was performed on CD8+ T cells sorted from blood. This TCR derives from a woman under 30 in good health. This sequence joins TRBV21-1 and TRBJ2-1; the table gives TRBD1 as D, unverified against the DNA. TRBV21-1 constitutes a pseudogene. The DNA of the CDR3 is TGTGCCAGCAGTATGACAGGGGCCATCCACATCTACAATGAGCAGATCTTC. Translation gives CASSMTGAIHIYNEQIF.